This TCR beta chain stems from a study of control samples from healthy donors and cancer patients. This CDR3 has 18 amino acids. The germline CDR1 and CDR2 sequences are MNHEY and SMNVEV (reference sequence). V was pared by 3 bases and J by 0 bases, with 8 bases of the junction left unmatched. Repertoires were generated with immunoSEQ multiplex PCR, while TCRdb's copy carries only in-frame clones and drops some. The repertoire consists of tens of thousands of clones, with about four fifths occurring once and the leading ten covering approximately 38%. This clonotype was sampled from a man between 65 and 80 years old with lung cancer. The chain couples TRBV27 to TRBJ2-6; TRBD2 matches 7 bases. The sample taken for sequencing was PBMCs. DNA of the CDR3: TGTGCCAGCAGTTTCTTCGGCTGGGGGGGCTCTGGGGCCAACGTCCTGACTTTC. Its translation: CASSFFGWGGSGANVLTF. The entire variable domain, with the rest obtained from reference TRBV27 and TRBJ2-6, is as follows: EAQVTQNPRYLITVTGKKLTVTCSQNMNHEYMSWYRQDPGLGLRQIYYSMNVEVTDKGDVPEGYKVSRKEKRNFPLILESPSPNQTSLYFCASSFFGWGGSGANVLTFGAGSRLTVL.